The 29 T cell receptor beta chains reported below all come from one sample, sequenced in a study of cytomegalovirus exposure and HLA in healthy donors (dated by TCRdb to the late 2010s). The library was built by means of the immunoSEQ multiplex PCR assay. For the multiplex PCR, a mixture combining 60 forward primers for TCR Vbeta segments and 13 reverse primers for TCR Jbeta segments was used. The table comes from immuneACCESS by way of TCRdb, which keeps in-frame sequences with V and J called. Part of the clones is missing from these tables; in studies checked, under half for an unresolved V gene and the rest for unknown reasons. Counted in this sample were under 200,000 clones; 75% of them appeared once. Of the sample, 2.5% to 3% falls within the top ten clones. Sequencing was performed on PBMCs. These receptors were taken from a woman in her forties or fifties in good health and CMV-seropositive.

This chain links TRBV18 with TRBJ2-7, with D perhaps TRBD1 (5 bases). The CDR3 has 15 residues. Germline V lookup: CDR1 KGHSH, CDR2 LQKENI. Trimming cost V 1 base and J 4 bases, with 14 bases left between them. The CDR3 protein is CASSPRPGSQYEQYF. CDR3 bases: TGTGCCAGCTCACCACGGCCAGGGTCTCAGTACGAGCAGTACTTC.

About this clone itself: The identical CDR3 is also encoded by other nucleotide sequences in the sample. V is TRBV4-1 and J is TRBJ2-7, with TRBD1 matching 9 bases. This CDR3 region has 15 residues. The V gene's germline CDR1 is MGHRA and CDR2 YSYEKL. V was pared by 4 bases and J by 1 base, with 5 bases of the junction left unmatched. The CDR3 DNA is TGCGCCAGCAGCCCGCTCGGGACAGGGTCCTACGAGCAGTACTTC. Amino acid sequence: CASSPLGTGSYEQYF.

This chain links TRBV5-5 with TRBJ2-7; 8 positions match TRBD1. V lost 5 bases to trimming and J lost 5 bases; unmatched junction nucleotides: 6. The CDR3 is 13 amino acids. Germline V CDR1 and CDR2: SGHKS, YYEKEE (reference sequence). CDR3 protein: CASRSDRDHEQYF. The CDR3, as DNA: TGTGCCAGCAGATCGGACAGGGACCACGAGCAGTACTTC.

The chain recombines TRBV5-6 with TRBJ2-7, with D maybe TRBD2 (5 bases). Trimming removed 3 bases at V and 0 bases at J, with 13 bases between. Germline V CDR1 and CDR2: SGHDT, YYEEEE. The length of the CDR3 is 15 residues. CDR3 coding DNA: TGTGCCAGCAGCTCTATCTCGGACTTCTCCTACGAGCAGTACTTC. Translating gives CASSSISDFSYEQYF.

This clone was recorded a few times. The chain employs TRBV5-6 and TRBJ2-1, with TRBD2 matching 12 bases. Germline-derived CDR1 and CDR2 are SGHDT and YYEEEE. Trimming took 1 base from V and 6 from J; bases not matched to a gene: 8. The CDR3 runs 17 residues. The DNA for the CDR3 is TGTGCCAGCAGCTTGTATCGAGCTAGCGGGGGGGCCAATGAGCAGTTCTTC. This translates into CASSLYRASGGANEQFF. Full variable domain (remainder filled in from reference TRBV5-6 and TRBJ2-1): DAGVTQSPTHLIKTRGQQVTLRCSPKSGHDTVSWYQQALGQGPQFIFQYYEEEERQRGNFPDRFSGHQFPNYSSELNVNALLLGDSALYLCASSLYRASGGANEQFFGPGTRLTVL.

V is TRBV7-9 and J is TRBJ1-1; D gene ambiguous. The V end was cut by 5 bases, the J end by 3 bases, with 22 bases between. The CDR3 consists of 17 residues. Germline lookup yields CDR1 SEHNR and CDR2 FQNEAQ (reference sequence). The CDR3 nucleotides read TGTGCCAGCAGCCGCCCCACAACTAGGGCTTGGGACACTGAAGCTTTCTTT. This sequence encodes CASSRPTTRAWDTEAFF.

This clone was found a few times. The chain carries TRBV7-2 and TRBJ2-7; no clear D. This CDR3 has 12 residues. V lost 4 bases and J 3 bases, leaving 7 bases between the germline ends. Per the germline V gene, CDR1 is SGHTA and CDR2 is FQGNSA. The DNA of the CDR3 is TGTGCCAGCAGCTCACGCTACTACGAGCAGTACTTC. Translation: CASSSRYYEQYF. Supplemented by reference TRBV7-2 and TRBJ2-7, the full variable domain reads GAGVSQSPSNKVTEKGKDVELRCDPISGHTALYWYRQSLGQGLEFLIYFQGNSAPDKSGLPSDRFSAERTGGSVSTLTIQRTQQEDSAVYLCASSSRYYEQYFGPGTRLTVT.

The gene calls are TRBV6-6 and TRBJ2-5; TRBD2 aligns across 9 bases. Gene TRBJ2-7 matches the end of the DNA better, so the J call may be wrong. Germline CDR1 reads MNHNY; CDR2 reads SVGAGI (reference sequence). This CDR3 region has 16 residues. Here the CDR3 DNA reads TGTGCCAGCAGTTACTCGAAAGGACTAGCGTTATACGAGCAGTACTTC. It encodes CASSYSKGLALYEQYF.

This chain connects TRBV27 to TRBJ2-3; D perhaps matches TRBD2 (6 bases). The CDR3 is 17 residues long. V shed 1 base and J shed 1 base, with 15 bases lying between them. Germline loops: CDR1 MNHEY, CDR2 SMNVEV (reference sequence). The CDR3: CASSLFRLAKGTDTQYF. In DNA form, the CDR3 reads TGTGCCAGCAGTTTATTTAGGCTAGCGAAAGGCACAGATACGCAGTATTTT.

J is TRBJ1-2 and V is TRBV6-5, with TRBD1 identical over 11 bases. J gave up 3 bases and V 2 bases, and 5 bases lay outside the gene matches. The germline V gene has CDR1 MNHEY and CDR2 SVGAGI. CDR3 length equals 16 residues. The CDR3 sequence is CASSYKGQGEDYGYTF. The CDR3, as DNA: TGTGCCAGCAGTTACAAGGGACAGGGGGAGGACTATGGCTACACCTTC.

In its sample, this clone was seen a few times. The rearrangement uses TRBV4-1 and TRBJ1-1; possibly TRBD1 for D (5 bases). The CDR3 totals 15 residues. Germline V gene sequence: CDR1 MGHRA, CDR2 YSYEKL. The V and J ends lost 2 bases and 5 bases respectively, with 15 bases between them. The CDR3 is CASSQRPLGGTEAFF. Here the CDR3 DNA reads TGCGCCAGCAGCCAAAGGCCTCTCGGGGGGACTGAAGCTTTCTTT.

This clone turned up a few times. The CDR3 coding sequence is TGTGCCAGCAGCCAGTCCGAGTCGTGGGGCTACACCTTC. Translated, it gives CASSQSESWGYTF. The chain joins TRBV16 to TRBJ1-2; the D is unclear. The CDR3 length is 13 residues. Trimming shortened V by 3 bases and J by 8 bases, and 13 bases separated the two germline ends. Germline CDR1 KGHSY, CDR2 FQNENV.

CDR3 DNA sequence: TGTGCCAGCAGTGGTTCAGGGGTATATGGCTACACCTTC. This translates into CASSGSGVYGYTF. This chain connects TRBV25-1 to TRBJ1-2; D may be TRBD1 (6 bases). The germline CDR1 and CDR2 sequences are MGHDK and SYGVNS. The CDR3 runs to 13 residues. V was cut by 4 bases and J by 5 bases, with 11 bases left in between.

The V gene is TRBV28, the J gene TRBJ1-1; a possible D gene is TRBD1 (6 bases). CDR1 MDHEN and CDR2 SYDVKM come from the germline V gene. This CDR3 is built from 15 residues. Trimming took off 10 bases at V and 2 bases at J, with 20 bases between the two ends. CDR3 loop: CATARGGRSNTEAFF. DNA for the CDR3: TGTGCCACCGCCCGCGGGGGCAGATCTAACACTGAAGCTTTCTTT.

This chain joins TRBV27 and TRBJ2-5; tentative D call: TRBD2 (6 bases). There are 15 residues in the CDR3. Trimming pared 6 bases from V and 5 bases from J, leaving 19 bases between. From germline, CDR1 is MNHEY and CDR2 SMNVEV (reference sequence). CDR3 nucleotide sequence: TGTGCCAGCAGCTTGGAGTTGGGGGGTTCGGAGACCCAGTACTTC. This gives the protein CASSLELGGSETQYF.

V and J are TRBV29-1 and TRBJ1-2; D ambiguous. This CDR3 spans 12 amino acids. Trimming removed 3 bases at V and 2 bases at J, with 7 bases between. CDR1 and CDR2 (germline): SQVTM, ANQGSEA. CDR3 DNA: TGCAGCGTTGATGGTCAGAACTATGGCTACACCTTC. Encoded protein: CSVDGQNYGYTF.

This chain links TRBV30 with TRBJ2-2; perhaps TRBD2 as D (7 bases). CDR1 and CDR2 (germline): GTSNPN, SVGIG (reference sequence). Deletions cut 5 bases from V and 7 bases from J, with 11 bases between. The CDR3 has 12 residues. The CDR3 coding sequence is TGTGCCTGGGGGGGGGCCGGCGGGGAGCTGTTTTTT. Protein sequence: CAWGGAGGELFF.

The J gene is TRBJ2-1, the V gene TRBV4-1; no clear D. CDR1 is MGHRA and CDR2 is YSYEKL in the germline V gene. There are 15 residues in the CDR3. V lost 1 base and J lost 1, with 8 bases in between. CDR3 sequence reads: CASSQAPGSYNEQFF. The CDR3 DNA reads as TGCGCCAGCAGCCAAGCCCCCGGGTCCTACAATGAGCAGTTCTTC.

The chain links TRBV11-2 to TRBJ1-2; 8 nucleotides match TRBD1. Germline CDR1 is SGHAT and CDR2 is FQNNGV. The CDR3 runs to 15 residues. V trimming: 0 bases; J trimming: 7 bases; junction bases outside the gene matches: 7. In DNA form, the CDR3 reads TGTGCCAGCAGCTTAGATTGGGCAGGGGGCAGTGGCTACACCTTC. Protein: CASSLDWAGGSGYTF.

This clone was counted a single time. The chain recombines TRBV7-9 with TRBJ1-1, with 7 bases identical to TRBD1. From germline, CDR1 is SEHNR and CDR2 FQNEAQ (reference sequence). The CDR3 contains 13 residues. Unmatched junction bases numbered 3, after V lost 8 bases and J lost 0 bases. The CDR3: CASLRGLNTEAFF. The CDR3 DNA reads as TGTGCCAGCCTCAGGGGGTTGAACACTGAAGCTTTCTTT.

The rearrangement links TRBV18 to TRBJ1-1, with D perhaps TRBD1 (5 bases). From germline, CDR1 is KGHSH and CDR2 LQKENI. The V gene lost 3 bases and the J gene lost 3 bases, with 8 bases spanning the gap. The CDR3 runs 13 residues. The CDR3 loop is CASSPTQDTEAFF. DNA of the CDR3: TGTGCCAGCTCACCCACACAGGACACTGAAGCTTTCTTT.

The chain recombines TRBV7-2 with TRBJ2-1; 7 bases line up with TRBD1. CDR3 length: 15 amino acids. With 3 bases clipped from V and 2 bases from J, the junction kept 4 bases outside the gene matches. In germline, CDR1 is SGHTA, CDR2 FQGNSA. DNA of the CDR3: TGTGCCAGCAGCTTCCGGACAGGCCCCTACAATGAGCAGTTCTTC. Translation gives CASSFRTGPYNEQFF.

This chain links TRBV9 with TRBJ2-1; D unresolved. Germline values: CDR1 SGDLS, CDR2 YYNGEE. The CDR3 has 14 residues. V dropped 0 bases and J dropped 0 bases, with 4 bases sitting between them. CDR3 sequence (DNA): TGTGCCAGCAGCGTAGGAGGCTCCTACAATGAGCAGTTCTTC. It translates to CASSVGGSYNEQFF.

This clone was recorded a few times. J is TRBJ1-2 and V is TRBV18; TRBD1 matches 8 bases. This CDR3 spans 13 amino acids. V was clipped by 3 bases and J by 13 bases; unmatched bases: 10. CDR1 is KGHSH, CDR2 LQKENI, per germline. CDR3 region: CASSPGQDPRGTF. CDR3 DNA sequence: TGTGCCAGCTCACCGGGACAGGACCCCAGAGGCACCTTC.

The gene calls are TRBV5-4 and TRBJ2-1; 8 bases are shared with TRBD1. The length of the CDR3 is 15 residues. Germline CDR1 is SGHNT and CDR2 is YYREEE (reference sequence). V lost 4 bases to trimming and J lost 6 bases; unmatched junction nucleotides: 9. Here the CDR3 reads CASSPQDREGNEQFF. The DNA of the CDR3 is TGTGCCAGCAGCCCCCAGGACAGGGAAGGCAATGAGCAGTTCTTC.

CDR3 DNA sequence: TGCGCCAGCAGCCTACGTCAGGGCACTGAAGCTTTCTTT. It yields the protein CASSLRQGTEAFF. This chain uses TRBV4-1 with TRBJ1-1; possible D gene TRBD1, 5 bases. The V gene's germline CDR1 is MGHRA and CDR2 YSYEKL. Trimming pared 4 bases from V and 4 bases from J, leaving 10 bases between. The CDR3 spans 13 residues.

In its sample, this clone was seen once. The CDR3 region has the DNA TGCGCCAGCAGCTCGAGACAGGCCCTCTACAATGAGCAGTTCTTC. Protein product: CASSSRQALYNEQFF. The chain links TRBV5-1 to TRBJ2-1, with D tentatively TRBD1 (6 bases). V was pared by 3 bases and J by 3 bases, with 13 bases between. The CDR3 totals 15 residues. From germline, CDR1 is SGHRS and CDR2 YFSETQ.

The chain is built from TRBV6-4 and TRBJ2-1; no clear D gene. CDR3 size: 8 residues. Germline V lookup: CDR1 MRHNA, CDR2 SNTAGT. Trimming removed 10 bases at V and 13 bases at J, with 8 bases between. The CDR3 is CATRVQFF. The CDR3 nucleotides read TGTGCCACCCGGGTCCAGTTCTTC.

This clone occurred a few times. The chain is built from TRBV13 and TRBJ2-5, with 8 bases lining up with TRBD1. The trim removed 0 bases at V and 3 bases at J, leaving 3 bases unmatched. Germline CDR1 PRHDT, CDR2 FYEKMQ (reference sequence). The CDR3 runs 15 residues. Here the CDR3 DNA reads TGTGCCAGCAGCTTAGGGACAGGGGTAGAAGAGACCCAGTACTTC. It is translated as CASSLGTGVEETQYF. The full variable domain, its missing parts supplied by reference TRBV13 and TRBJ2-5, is AAGVIQSPRHLIKEKRETATLKCYPIPRHDTVYWYQQGPGQDPQFLISFYEKMQSDKGSIPDRFSAQQFSDYHSELNMSSLELGDSALYFCASSLGTGVEETQYFGPGTRLLVL.